This TCR beta chain derives from a study of blood T cells in healthy people across ages. Per the germline V gene, CDR1 is LGHNA and CDR2 is YSLEER. The CDR3 is made up of 17 amino acids. V shed 4 bases and J 5 bases; nucleotides not matched to a gene: 12. A sample-barcoded 5' primer and a J-beta primer mix were used in a second PCR of roughly 6 to 11 cycles. Through a template-switch adaptor with 12 random nucleotides, each cDNA molecule received a tag. Sequencing recovered at least 2.5 million CDR3-containing paired-end reads from each sample. TCRdb re-analysed the 5' RACE reads in MiXCR, keeping a single row per CDR3 protein. Among about 400,000 distinct CDR3 sequences, roughly half were seen once, and the ten largest hold around 53%. A few counts support this clonotype.

The rearrangement uses TRBV4-3 and TRBJ2-1; 9 bases match TRBD2. Sequences were obtained from blood. This clonotype was sampled from a man in his fifties or sixties in good health. The CDR3 loop is CASSLEGREGFNNEQFF. As DNA, the CDR3 is TGCGCCAGCAGCCTGGAGGGGCGGGAGGGATTTAACAATGAGCAGTTCTTC.